Detailed here is one T cell receptor beta chain. Antigen unknown. Individual cDNA molecules were tagged with unique molecular identifiers. TCRdb processed the 5' RACE reads anew with MiXCR; each CDR3 protein has one entry. The table lists approximately 98,000 distinct CDR3 sequences, roughly an eighth of them singletons. The sample comes from a study of early T cells in non-severe SARS-CoV-2 infection. General study results and limits: The matching step, a VDJdb search, favored anti-spike CD8 responses and missed private and CD4 specificities.

Sequencing was performed on whole blood. This clonotype was obtained from an adult who was a healthcare worker with PCR-confirmed SARS-CoV-2 infection or an uninfected control (not recorded which).

The CDR3 coding sequence is TGCAGTGCTATGTCGGCCCAAAGCAATCAGCCCCAGCATTTT. Translated, it gives CSAMSAQSNQPQHF. The rearrangement joins TRBV20-1 to TRBJ1-5; D unresolved. Germline V gene data show CDR1 as DFQATT and CDR2 as SNEGSKA (reference sequence). Trimming shortened V by 4 bases and J by 1 base, and 11 bases separated the two germline ends. The CDR3 covers 14 residues.